The 32 T cell receptor beta chains below come from one sample, sequenced in a study of identical twins. TCRdb reprocessed the 5' RACE reads with MiXCR, giving one entry per CDR3 protein. Here the sample spans under 350,000 distinct CDR3 sequences, 7.5% to 9.5% being singletons. In addition, the sample was reused for a study of yellow fever vaccine responses in identical twins.

The sequencing sample was made of CD8+ T cells sorted from blood. These receptor sequences come from a woman aged 18-29 years in good health.

This chain connects TRBV14 to TRBJ2-1; 9 bases are shared with TRBD1. The CDR3 spans 15 residues. The germline V gene encodes CDR1 SGHDN and CDR2 FVKESK. The V segment lost 4 bases and the J segment 8 bases; nucleotides outside the gene matches: 9. Written as DNA, the CDR3 is TGTGCCAGCAGCCCCCGGGACAGGGCTTTCTATGAGCAGTTCTTC. Amino acid sequence: CASSPRDRAFYEQFF.

This clonotype has a count of ten or more. The chain employs TRBV11-2 and TRBJ2-4; D call uncertain. This CDR3 spans 13 amino acids. Per the germline V gene, CDR1 is SGHAT and CDR2 is FQNNGV. V was cut by 5 bases and J by 5 bases, with 10 bases left in between. DNA for the CDR3: TGTGCCAGCAGCCCCGGGCCTCAAAACATTCAGTACTTC. Translated, it gives CASSPGPQNIQYF.

Of note for this clonotype: A read error may account for a junction end that differs from germline. V and J are TRBV30 and TRBJ2-1; 9 positions match TRBD1. This CDR3 is built from 15 residues. The germline gives CDR1 GTSNPN, CDR2 SVGIG (reference sequence). CDR3 in amino acids: CARSAGTGSYNEQFF. The CDR3 DNA reads TGTGCCAGGAGTGCCGGGACAGGGTCCTACAATGAGCAGTTCTTC.

This clonotype has at least ten counts. This chain links TRBV12-3 or TRBV12-4 with TRBJ2-1; 7 nucleotides align to TRBD2. The CDR3 runs to 15 residues. V shed 5 bases, J shed 7 bases, and the junction held 11 bases outside the gene matches. This CDR3 reads CASSSGTGDPNEQFF. In nucleotides, the CDR3 is TGTGCCAGCAGTAGCGGGACGGGAGACCCTAATGAGCAGTTCTTC.

The V call is TRBV29-1, the J call TRBJ2-3, with TRBD2 as a possible D gene (5 bases). Germline CDR1 reads SQVTM; CDR2 reads ANQGSEA. The CDR3 has 17 amino acids. V was clipped by 0 bases and J by 3 bases, with 19 bases between them. CDR3 nucleotide sequence: TGCAGCGTTGAAGATCCTAGAATTGGGAGTTGGACAGATACGCAGTATTTT. It yields the protein CSVEDPRIGSWTDTQYF.

This clonotype was seen many times. The chain has TRBV3-1 and TRBJ2-7, with D unresolved. V was shortened by 4 bases and J by 5 bases, with 12 bases between the two germline ends. Germline CDR1 is LGHDT and CDR2 is YNNKEL (reference sequence). The CDR3 is 13 residues long. Here the CDR3 DNA reads TGTGCCAGCAGCCTAACTGGTATCGACGAGCAGTACTTC. As protein: CASSLTGIDEQYF.

Many counts were recorded for this clonotype. The chain couples TRBV7-6 to TRBJ2-4; 16 nucleotides line up with TRBD2. The junction had 6 bases not matched to a gene; V was cut back by 3 bases and J by 1 base. CDR3 length equals 19 residues. Germline-derived CDR1 and CDR2 are SGHVS and FNYEAQ. In DNA, the CDR3 is TGTGCCAGCAGCTTGGGACTAGCGGGAGGGCCCAGCGCCAAAAACATTCAGTACTTC. Protein sequence: CASSLGLAGGPSAKNIQYF. The full variable domain, with the rest looked up from reference TRBV7-6 and TRBJ2-4, is GAGVSQSPRYKVTKRGQDVALRCDPISGHVSLYWYRQALGQGPEFLTYFNYEAQQDKSGLPNDRFSAERPEGSISTLTIQRTEQRDSAMYRCASSLGLAGGPSAKNIQYFGAGTRLSVL.

This clonotype has ten or more counts. The chain carries TRBV3-1 and TRBJ1-2, with a possible D match to TRBD1 (6 bases). V gave up 4 bases and J gave up 6 bases, with 15 bases separating them. This CDR3 is built from 14 residues. Germline lookup yields CDR1 LGHDT and CDR2 YNNKEL (reference sequence). CDR3 amino acids: CASSLREGEDGYTF. The CDR3 DNA sequence: TGTGCCAGCAGCCTGCGAGAGGGGGAGGATGGCTACACCTTC.

This clonotype was picked up a small number of times. This chain uses TRBV20-1 with TRBJ2-1, with 7 bases fitting TRBD2. The CDR3 has 15 residues. Germline-derived CDR1 and CDR2 are DFQATT and SNEGSKA (reference sequence). J was trimmed by 0 bases and V by 5 bases; bases with no gene match: 7. Written as DNA, the CDR3 is TGCAGTGCTGCATCTAGCGGTAGCTCCTACAATGAGCAGTTCTTC. It yields the protein CSAASSGSSYNEQFF.

V gene TRBV20-1 combines with J gene TRBJ2-1; 9 bases agree with TRBD2. Trimming at V came to 1 base and at J to 0 bases, leaving 1 base not matched to a gene. This CDR3 is 15 amino acids long. The germline V gene has CDR1 DFQATT and CDR2 SNEGSKA (reference sequence). The CDR3 loop reads CSARASGASYNEQFF. In DNA form, the CDR3 reads TGCAGTGCTAGAGCTAGCGGGGCCTCCTACAATGAGCAGTTCTTC.

The chain uses TRBV13 and TRBJ2-3, with 8 bases that match TRBD2. The V segment lost 1 base and the J segment 7 bases; nucleotides outside the gene matches: 7. Per germline, CDR1 PRHDT and CDR2 FYEKMQ (reference sequence). CDR3 length: 15 amino acids. The CDR3 sequence is CASSLALAGINTQYF. Written as DNA, the CDR3 is TGTGCCAGCAGCTTAGCCCTAGCGGGCATCAATACGCAGTATTTT.

There are many counts of this clonotype. The chain has TRBV12-3 or TRBV12-4 and TRBJ2-3; 9 bases align to TRBD2. The CDR3 has 17 residues. V was pared by 2 bases and J by 2 bases, with 8 bases of the junction left unmatched. The CDR3, as DNA: TGTGCCAGCAGTTTATTGGCTAGCGGGGCGAACACAGATACGCAGTATTTT. Encoded protein: CASSLLASGANTDTQYF.

This sequence joins TRBV29-1 and TRBJ2-5, with D perhaps matching TRBD1 (6 bases). The V gene's germline CDR1 is SQVTM and CDR2 ANQGSEA. V lost 3 bases and J lost 4, with 9 bases in between. The CDR3 is 12 amino acids. This chain's CDR3 is CSVDQGRETQYF. The CDR3 nucleotides are TGCAGCGTTGATCAGGGGCGAGAGACCCAGTACTTC. Full variable domain (rest looked up from reference TRBV29-1 and TRBJ2-5): SAVISQKPSRDICQRGTSLTIQCQVDSQVTMMFWYRQQPGQSLTLIATANQGSEATYESGFVIDKFPISRPNLTFSTLTVSNMSPEDSSIYLCSVDQGRETQYFGPGTRLLVL.

In its sample, this clonotype was seen a few times. The chain has TRBV5-1 and TRBJ2-1; a weak D match, TRBD2 (5 bases). The V end was cut by 4 bases, the J end by 8 bases, with 19 bases between. CDR3 size: 15 residues. In germline, CDR1 is SGHRS, CDR2 YFSETQ. The CDR3 reads CASSPSAAELDEQFF. The DNA for the CDR3 is TGCGCCAGCAGCCCGTCGGCAGCGGAGCTGGATGAGCAGTTCTTC. Together with reference TRBV5-1 and TRBJ2-1, the CDR3 gives the full variable domain: KAGVTQTPRYLIKTRGQQVTLSCSPISGHRSVSWYQQTPGQGLQFLFEYFSETQRNKGNFPGRFSGRQFSNSRSEMNVSTLELGDSALYLCASSPSAAELDEQFFGPGTRLTVL.

This clonotype was counted many times. The J gene is TRBJ2-1, the V gene TRBV4-2; 7 bases match TRBD2. Germline trimming cut 0 bases from V and 9 bases from J; bases unmatched to any gene: 14. CDR1 LGHNA and CDR2 YNFKEQ come from the germline V gene. The CDR3 extends over 17 amino acids. CDR3 sequence (DNA): TGTGCCAGCAGCCAAGATCTTTGGGCGGGAGAGTCGGTTGAGCAGTTCTTC. It yields the protein CASSQDLWAGESVEQFF.

The J gene is TRBJ1-6, the V gene TRBV5-1, with no clear D. Looked up from germline, CDR1 is SGHRS and CDR2 is YFSETQ. CDR3 length equals 15 residues. Trimming left V 0 bases short and J 9 bases short, with 13 bases between. CDR3 amino acids: CASSLDQGSGSPLHF. DNA for the CDR3: TGCGCCAGCAGCTTGGATCAAGGAAGTGGTTCACCCCTCCACTTT.

The chain joins TRBV5-1 to TRBJ2-4; D possibly corresponds to TRBD2 (6 bases). CDR1 and CDR2 (germline): SGHRS, YFSETQ. The length of the CDR3 is 13 residues. V lost 4 bases and J 8 bases, leaving 13 bases between the germline ends. The DNA for the CDR3 is TGCGCCAGCAGCCAGGGACCGGGGGACATTCAGTACTTC. This translates into CASSQGPGDIQYF.

This clonotype appeared many times. This chain joins TRBV7-9 and TRBJ1-4, with D hard to call. Germline V gene data show CDR1 as SEHNR and CDR2 as FQNEAQ (reference sequence). V lost 1 base, J lost 2 bases, and 8 bases lay in between. The CDR3 totals 15 residues. Here the CDR3 reads CASSLVEGTNEKLFF. The CDR3 coding sequence is TGTGCCAGCAGCTTAGTGGAAGGGACTAATGAAAAACTGTTTTTT.

Only a few counts were recorded for this clonotype. The rearrangement uses TRBV28 and TRBJ2-7; D tentatively reads TRBD1 or TRBD2 (5 bases each). V gave up 3 bases and J gave up 2 bases, with 11 bases separating them. The CDR3 totals 14 residues. In germline, CDR1 is MDHEN, CDR2 SYDVKM. CDR3 protein: CASSFRDVTYEQYF. The CDR3 DNA is TGTGCCAGCAGTTTTAGGGACGTTACCTACGAGCAGTACTTC.

This clonotype was detected ten times or more. This sequence joins TRBV28 and TRBJ2-7; 10 bases fit TRBD1. The CDR3 runs 14 residues. Germline CDR1 and CDR2: MDHEN and SYDVKM. Losses at the gene ends were 4 bases for V and 7 bases for J; bases not matched to a gene: 7. CDR3 amino acids: CASSWDRGLGEQYF. In nucleotides, the CDR3 is TGTGCCAGCAGTTGGGACAGGGGTCTGGGTGAGCAGTACTTC.

The table lists this clonotype with many counts. The chain carries TRBV6-4 and TRBJ2-1; D unresolved. V was clipped by 2 bases and J by 4 bases, with 6 bases between them. CDR3 size: 13 residues. Germline V lookup: CDR1 MRHNA, CDR2 SNTAGT. The CDR3 coding sequence is TGTGCCAGCAGTGACGGCAGTTACAATGAGCAGTTCTTC. Amino acid sequence: CASSDGSYNEQFF.

This clonotype was counted between two and nine times. The rearrangement links TRBV10-3 to TRBJ2-7, with D tentatively TRBD1 (5 bases). Germline loops: CDR1 ENHRY, CDR2 SYGVKD. Between the trimmed V and J ends, which lost 0 bases and 4 bases, there was a span of 10 bases. This CDR3 is built from 14 residues. CDR3 residues: CAISESVKGYEQYF. The CDR3 DNA follows: TGTGCCATCAGTGAGTCAGTTAAGGGGTACGAGCAGTACTTC.

In this sample, this clonotype turned up a few times. The chain links TRBV27 to TRBJ2-1; 7 positions match TRBD2. Trimming at V came to 4 bases and at J to 6 bases, leaving 6 bases not matched to a gene. This CDR3 comprises 14 residues. Germline-derived CDR1 and CDR2 are MNHEY and SMNVEV (reference sequence). The CDR3 is CASSSETSPNEQFF. The CDR3 coding sequence is TGTGCCAGCAGTTCGGAGACTAGCCCCAATGAGCAGTTCTTC.

This clonotype was counted ten times or more. V and J are TRBV12-3 or TRBV12-4 and TRBJ2-5; TRBD2 matches 8 bases. This CDR3 has 14 residues. V trimming: 7 bases; J trimming: 5 bases; junction bases outside the gene matches: 9. CDR3: CASTSLSSGETQYF. The CDR3 coding sequence is TGTGCCAGCACCTCTTTGTCTAGCGGGGAGACCCAGTACTTC.

This clonotype was found many times. The gene calls are TRBV12-3 or TRBV12-4 and TRBJ2-3; D unresolved. The CDR3 has 15 residues. V was trimmed by 6 bases and J by 0 bases, leaving 13 bases between them. This chain's CDR3 is CASSVGPGSTDTQYF. The CDR3, as DNA: TGTGCCAGCAGCGTCGGACCCGGGAGCACAGATACGCAGTATTTT.

The rearrangement uses TRBV19 and TRBJ1-5, with D unclear. This CDR3 is 13 amino acids long. From germline, CDR1 is LNHDA and CDR2 SQIVND (reference sequence). The V and J ends lost 6 bases and 5 bases respectively, with 11 bases between them. The DNA of the CDR3 is TGTGCCAGTAGCCTTAGAACGCATCAGCCCCAGCATTTT. Translated, it gives CASSLRTHQPQHF.

The rearrangement joins TRBV6-1 to TRBJ2-3; tentatively, D is TRBD1 (5 bases). The CDR3 loop spans 16 amino acids. Germline-derived CDR1 and CDR2 are MNHNS and SASEGT. Trimming pared 6 bases from V and 4 bases from J, leaving 20 bases between. CDR3 nucleotide sequence: TGTGCCAGCAGCCCCCTCCTGGGCCAGGGATCAGATACGCAGTATTTT. Translating it yields CASSPLLGQGSDTQYF.

The J gene is TRBJ2-3, the V gene TRBV6-1; TRBD2 matches at 7 bases. Germline assignment: CDR1 MNHNS and CDR2 SASEGT. V shed 6 bases, J shed 11 bases, and the junction held 14 bases outside the gene matches. The CDR3 spans 14 residues. The CDR3 spells CASSLTGGSAKQYF. The CDR3 region has the DNA TGTGCCAGCAGCCTAACGGGGGGATCAGCGAAGCAGTATTTT.

At least ten counts were recorded for this clonotype. The chain couples TRBV12-3 or TRBV12-4 to TRBJ2-1; 11 positions match TRBD2. The CDR3 totals 15 residues. J lost 3 bases, V lost 6 bases, and 4 bases had no gene match. CDR3 bases: TGTGCCAGCAGCGATGGGACTAGCGGCTACAATGAGCAGTTCTTC. Protein: CASSDGTSGYNEQFF.

This clonotype was seen ten or more times. The rearrangement uses TRBV4-3 and TRBJ2-7; D is ambiguous. V lost 5 bases and J 0 bases, leaving 11 bases between the germline ends. Germline CDR1 reads LGHNA; CDR2 reads YSLEER. This CDR3 has 14 amino acids. Here the CDR3 reads CASSNGRGSYEQYF. Written as DNA, the CDR3 is TGCGCCAGCAGCAACGGACGTGGCTCCTACGAGCAGTACTTC.

As concerns this clonotype: This may come from a read error, since a much larger clone is one base off. The CDR3 region is CASSLWTSGANLSSYNEQLF. The CDR3 coding sequence is TGTGCCAGCAGCTTGTGGACTAGCGGGGCAAACCTCAGCTCCTACAATGAGCAGCTCTTC. The V gene is TRBV11-1, the J gene TRBJ2-1, with 12 bases that match TRBD2. The length of the CDR3 is 20 residues. The germline V gene has CDR1 SGHAT and CDR2 FQDESV (reference sequence).

This clonotype appeared many times. The V gene is TRBV20-1, the J gene TRBJ2-4, with D possibly TRBD2 on 7 matching bases. This CDR3 has 15 residues. Trimming pared 0 bases from V and 8 bases from J, leaving 17 bases between. Germline-derived CDR1 and CDR2 are DFQATT and SNEGSKA (reference sequence). The CDR3 region is CSAREMGGRLDIQYF. The CDR3 coding sequence is TGCAGTGCTAGAGAGATGGGGGGGCGGCTGGACATTCAGTACTTC.